The 12 T cell receptor beta chains given below trace back to one sample, sequenced in a study of blood T cell repertoires in COVID-19. Measured with immunoSEQ multiplex PCR; TCRdb has only the in-frame clones, and not every one. This repertoire shows about 270,000 clones, more than 70% found once; its top ten account for 2% to 2.5%. The sequencing input was peripheral blood. These receptors originate from a woman aged 50 to 65 with acute or convalescent COVID-19.

The V and J genes are TRBV2 and TRBJ1-1, with D uncertain. Trimming took off 2 bases at V and 6 bases at J, with 4 bases between the two ends. Germline CDR1 reads SNHLY; CDR2 reads FYNNEI. The CDR3 is made up of 11 amino acids. CDR3 region: CASSERAEAFF. CDR3 sequence (DNA): TGTGCCAGCAGTGAACGAGCTGAAGCTTTCTTT.

The rearrangement links TRBV2 to TRBJ2-1; the match to TRBD2 covers 8 bases. The V and J ends lost 8 bases and 7 bases, in that order; junction bases with no gene match: 7. The CDR3 runs to 13 residues. CDR1 and CDR2 (germline): SNHLY, FYNNEI. CDR3 nucleotide sequence: TGTGCCAGCGAGCGGGAGATTTGGAATGAGCAGTTCTTC. It specifies CASEREIWNEQFF. The full variable domain, its missing parts supplied by reference TRBV2 and TRBJ2-1, is EPEVTQTPSHQVTQMGQEVILRCVPISNHLYFYWYRQILGQKVEFLVSFYNNEISEKSEIFDDQFSVERPDGSNFTLKIRSTKLEDSAMYFCASEREIWNEQFFGPGTRLTVL.

V usage is TRBV13 and J usage is TRBJ2-7; a weak D match, TRBD1 (6 bases). This CDR3 has 14 amino acids. Germline V gene sequence: CDR1 PRHDT, CDR2 FYEKMQ (reference sequence). V dropped 1 base and J dropped 5 bases, with 12 bases sitting between them. The CDR3 DNA reads TGTGCCAGCAGCTTAGTGGCAGGGGTGCACGAGCAGTACTTC. This gives the protein CASSLVAGVHEQYF.

Only a few counts were recorded for this clone. This chain connects TRBV4-1 to TRBJ1-2; no definite D call. Per germline, CDR1 MGHRA and CDR2 YSYEKL. V shed 1 base and J shed 4 bases, with 13 bases lying between them. The CDR3 is 15 residues long. The CDR3 bases are TGCGCCAGCAGCCAAGGGGCAGGTGGAGGCTATGGCTACACCTTC. Its protein is CASSQGAGGGYGYTF.

This clone was seen a single time. The rearrangement links TRBV9 to TRBJ2-1; 7 bases align to TRBD2. Trimming cost V 1 base and J 4 bases; bases outside gene matches: 8. This CDR3 comprises 16 residues. Germline CDR1 and CDR2: SGDLS and YYNGEE. CDR3 region: CASSVQVGGVYNEQFF. In nucleotides, the CDR3 is TGTGCCAGCAGCGTACAGGTGGGAGGGGTGTACAATGAGCAGTTCTTC.

The chain joins TRBV28 to TRBJ1-3; D is ambiguous. Trimming pared 2 bases from V and 0 bases from J, leaving 8 bases between. CDR1 and CDR2 (germline): MDHEN, SYDVKM. The CDR3 extends over 15 amino acids. The CDR3 DNA reads TGTGCCAGCAGTTTACCAGGCAGCTCTGGAAACACCATATATTTT. Its protein product is CASSLPGSSGNTIYF.

V and J are TRBV4-2 and TRBJ2-2; 10 bases align to TRBD1. The CDR3 length is 16 residues. The germline CDR1 and CDR2 sequences are LGHNA and YNFKEQ. V dropped 2 bases and J dropped 8; count of bases not matched to a gene: 8. The DNA for the CDR3 is TGTGCCAGCAGCCAAACCGGGACAGGGGATTCGGGGGAGCTGTTTTTT. Its translation is CASSQTGTGDSGELFF.

The rearrangement joins TRBV25-1 to TRBJ2-7, with D unresolved. The V gene's germline CDR1 is MGHDK and CDR2 SYGVNS. Trimming removed 4 bases from V and 2 bases from J, with 6 bases in between. The CDR3 spans 12 residues. CDR3 sequence: CASSVRPYEQYF. The CDR3 coding sequence is TGTGCCAGCAGTGTCCGTCCCTACGAGCAGTACTTC.

The table lists this clone with a few counts. V gene TRBV28 combines with J gene TRBJ1-4; D is possibly TRBD1 (6 bases). Germline V gives CDR1 MDHEN, CDR2 SYDVKM. Trimming left V 0 bases short and J 13 bases short, with 9 bases between. This CDR3 spans 12 amino acids. CDR3 bases: TGTGCCAGCAGTTTATGGGGACATCTACTGTTTTTT. Amino acid sequence: CASSLWGHLLFF. Full variable domain (outside the CDR3, taken from reference TRBV28 and TRBJ1-4): DVKVTQSSRYLVKRTGEKVFLECVQDMDHENMFWYRQDPGLGLRLIYFSYDVKMKEKGDIPEGYSVSREKKERFSLILESASTNQTSMYLCASSLWGHLLFFGSGTQLSVL.

J is TRBJ1-6 and V is TRBV18; possible D gene TRBD1, 6 bases. V lost 6 bases, J lost 5 bases, and 14 bases lay in between. Per germline, CDR1 KGHSH and CDR2 LQKENI. There are 15 residues in the CDR3. Here the CDR3 reads CASSPKTGNNSPLHF. CDR3 coding DNA: TGTGCCAGCTCTCCCAAGACAGGCAATAATTCACCCCTCCACTTT.

The V and J genes are TRBV18 and TRBJ1-1; D not certain. The CDR3 spans 15 residues. The V end lost 3 bases, the J end lost 1 base, and 12 bases lay between the germline ends. Germline V CDR1 and CDR2: KGHSH, LQKENI. In DNA form, the CDR3 reads TGTGCCAGCTCACCTTTTCGGGAGGGGAACACTGAAGCTTTCTTT. Amino acids: CASSPFREGNTEAFF. Full variable domain (outside the CDR3, taken from reference TRBV18 and TRBJ1-1): NAGVMQNPRHLVRRRGQEARLRCSPMKGHSHVYWYRQLPEEGLKFMVYLQKENIIDESGMPKERFSAEFPKEGPSILRIQQVVRGDSAAYFCASSPFREGNTEAFFGQGTRLTVV.

The chain combines TRBV7-2 with TRBJ2-7, with TRBD1 matching over 7 bases. This CDR3 region has 16 residues. Germline V CDR1 and CDR2: SGHTA, FQGNSA. With 1 base clipped from V and 6 bases from J, the junction kept 12 bases outside the gene matches. The DNA for the CDR3 is TGTGCCAGCAGCTTAGGTTCCGACAGGGTAGGGGGCGAGCAGTACTTC. Protein sequence: CASSLGSDRVGGEQYF.